This T cell receptor beta chain was captured by sequencing in a study of T cells after yellow fever vaccination. Study-wide context: Preparation of the low-cell-number fractions used SMART-Seq v4 Ultra Low Input. Study-level findings and limits: Weaker, the secondary response peaked sooner, at day 5 versus 15. A large majority of primary-vaccination clones showed up again after the booster (roughly 96% CD4, 88% CD8). Relatively few clonotypes were ones that appeared in both CD4 and CD8 compartments.

Only a few counts were recorded for this clonotype. Its antigen is as yet unknown. Via MiXCR, TCRdb re-called the 5' RACE reads, giving one row per CDR3 protein. The table includes 250,000 to 400,000 distinct CDR3 sequences, approximately 4% detected once. Germline V gene sequence: CDR1 MNHEY, CDR2 SMNVEV (reference sequence). The CDR3 is 14 amino acids. V lost 2 bases to trimming and J lost 6 bases; unmatched junction nucleotides: 5. Sequences were derived from PBMCs, sampled 5 days after the yellow fever booster vaccination. This TCR derives from a man between 18 and 35 years old who received the YFV17D yellow fever vaccine. The chain carries TRBV27 and TRBJ2-3, with 7 bases identical to TRBD2. CDR3 protein: CASSLSGRGDTQYF. The CDR3, as DNA: TGTGCCAGCAGTTTAAGTGGGAGGGGTGATACGCAGTATTTT.